The 18 T cell receptor beta chains in this list originate from one sample, sequenced in a study of blood T cell repertoires in COVID-19 (dated by TCRdb to about 2020). Libraries were constructed by the immunoSEQ multiplex PCR assay. This immuneACCESS table, as held by TCRdb, lists in-frame sequences with V and J called but not all clones. Of the missing ones, under half trace to an unresolved V gene in checked studies; the others have no known cause. This sample is represented by under 500,000 clones; nearly 90% of them were singletons. The top ten clonotypes cover 1.5% to 2% of the sample. Sequencing input: PBMCs or T cells enriched from blood (not recorded which). The source of these receptors is a woman between 18 and 29 years old with acute COVID-19.

The J gene is TRBJ1-5, the V gene TRBV24-1; D may be TRBD1 (6 bases). This CDR3 is 13 amino acids long. Germline loops: CDR1 KGHDR, CDR2 SFDVKD. The V gene lost 7 bases and the J gene lost 2 bases, with 8 bases spanning the gap. CDR3 in DNA: TGTGCCACCAGCGCAGGGGGCAATCAGCCCCAGCATTTT. Translation: CATSAGGNQPQHF.

The CDR3 here is CASSLPPGQAETQYF. CDR3 bases: TGCGCCAGCAGCTTGCCCCCTGGACAGGCTGAGACCCAGTACTTC. The chain employs TRBV5-1 and TRBJ2-5, with TRBD1 matching over 7 bases. CDR3 size: 15 residues. The V gene's germline CDR1 is SGHRS and CDR2 YFSETQ. Trimming removed 1 base from V and 5 bases from J; junction bases left unmatched: 8.

V is TRBV19 and J is TRBJ2-7, with D possibly TRBD1 on 5 matching bases. The CDR3 runs 15 residues. V shed 3 bases and J shed 0 bases, with 12 bases lying between them. CDR1 and CDR2 from the germline V gene are LNHDA and SQIVND (reference sequence). The CDR3 sequence is CASSISRTFSYEQYF. In nucleotides, the CDR3 is TGTGCCAGTAGTATTAGTCGGACATTCTCCTACGAGCAGTACTTC.

This chain links TRBV14 with TRBJ2-1; TRBD1 aligns across 7 bases. The CDR3 runs to 16 residues. Trimming removed 0 bases from V and 6 bases from J; junction bases left unmatched: 8. The germline V gene encodes CDR1 SGHDN and CDR2 FVKESK. The CDR3 DNA reads TGTGCCAGCAGCCAAGAATACAGGGGTTTCGGCAATGAGCAGTTCTTC. It encodes CASSQEYRGFGNEQFF.

CDR3 DNA sequence: TGTGCCACCAGTGATCCCACGAGAGGCTACACCTTC. It translates to CATSDPTRGYTF. The chain recombines TRBV24-1 with TRBJ1-2, with unresolved D. Germline CDR1 reads KGHDR; CDR2 reads SFDVKD. The CDR3 spans 12 residues. V dropped 3 bases and J dropped 8 bases, with 9 bases sitting between them.

The V and J genes are TRBV10-1 and TRBJ1-4; D is uncertain. Germline CDR1 is WNHNN and CDR2 is SYGVQD (reference sequence). The CDR3 covers 14 residues. Trimming took 3 bases from V and 0 from J, leaving 5 bases between them. The CDR3 DNA sequence: TGCGCCAGCAGTGAAACAGCAACTAATGAAAAACTGTTTTTT. Protein: CASSETATNEKLFF.

The chain has TRBV6-1 and TRBJ2-7, with 7 bases that match TRBD1. There are 14 residues in the CDR3. V lost 3 bases to trimming and J lost 1 base; unmatched junction nucleotides: 3. Germline values: CDR1 MNHNS, CDR2 SASEGT. The CDR3 sequence: CASSDFRGSYEQYF. CDR3 DNA sequence: TGTGCCAGCAGTGATTTCAGGGGGTCCTACGAGCAGTACTTC.

The J gene is TRBJ1-2, the V gene TRBV3-1 (or the pseudogene TRBV3-2); unclear D gene. CDR3 length: 12 residues. Germline CDR1 LGHDT, CDR2 YNNKEL (reference sequence). V lost 1 base, J lost 6 bases, and 6 bases lay in between. The CDR3, as DNA: TGTGCCAGCAGCCAAGGGGAGAATGGCTACACCTTC. Protein sequence: CASSQGENGYTF.

This chain connects TRBV7-9 to TRBJ2-6, with 8 positions matching TRBD2. Germline trimming cut 6 bases from V and 2 bases from J; bases unmatched to any gene: 6. The CDR3 consists of 16 residues. Germline V gene data show CDR1 as SEHNR and CDR2 as FQNEAQ (reference sequence). This CDR3 reads CASSVVGGAGANVLTF. Here the CDR3 DNA reads TGTGCCAGCAGTGTCGTCGGGGGGGCTGGGGCCAACGTCCTGACTTTC.

The V gene is TRBV27, the J gene TRBJ2-1; maybe TRBD2 (6 bases). The CDR3 has 13 amino acids. Between the trimmed V and J ends, which lost 10 bases and 4 bases, there was a span of 14 bases. Germline-derived CDR1 and CDR2 are MNHEY and SMNVEV (reference sequence). CDR3 sequence reads: CATSRDFYNEQFF. Written as DNA, the CDR3 is TGTGCCACCTCCCGGGACTTTTACAATGAGCAGTTCTTC.

V is TRBV12-5 and J is TRBJ1-5, with 9 bases matching TRBD1. From germline, CDR1 is LGHNT and CDR2 FRNRAP. The CDR3 extends over 17 amino acids. V lost 7 bases and J lost 3; bases outside the gene matches: 13. The CDR3 sequence: CASARGGQGLFNQPQHF. The DNA of the CDR3 is TGTGCTAGTGCCCGGGGGGGACAGGGACTTTTCAATCAGCCCCAGCATTTT.

The chain carries TRBV7-9 and TRBJ1-1; 7 bases fit TRBD1. CDR1 and CDR2 (germline): SEHNR, FQNEAQ (reference sequence). The V and J ends lost 5 bases and 4 bases, in that order; junction bases with no gene match: 4. The CDR3 sequence is 13 residues long. The DNA of the CDR3 is TGTGCCAGCAGCGACAGGGTTAGCACTGAAGCTTTCTTT. Translated: CASSDRVSTEAFF. The full variable domain, completed using reference TRBV7-9 and TRBJ1-1, is DTGVSQNPRHKITKRGQNVTFRCDPISEHNRLYWYRQTLGQGPEFLTYFQNEAQLEKSRLLSDRFSAERPKGSFSTLEIQRTEQGDSAMYLCASSDRVSTEAFFGQGTRLTVV.

The chain carries TRBV10-1 and TRBJ2-7; 8 bases map to TRBD1. This CDR3 has 17 residues. Trimming at V came to 5 bases and at J to 3 bases, leaving 15 bases not matched to a gene. Germline V gives CDR1 WNHNN, CDR2 SYGVQD (reference sequence). The CDR3 bases are TGCGCCAGCAGTCCCGAAAGACTTGGGACAGGTGACTACGAGCAGTACTTC. As protein: CASSPERLGTGDYEQYF.

The chain has TRBV18 and TRBJ2-7, with a tentative D call TRBD1 (5 bases). The CDR3 is 15 amino acids. Germline CDR1 and CDR2: KGHSH and LQKENI. V shed 4 bases and J shed 4 bases, with 17 bases lying between them. The CDR3 nucleotides are TGTGCCAGCTCACTGGGGCAGGGAAGAAGGTACGAGCAGTACTTC. Translation gives CASSLGQGRRYEQYF.

V usage is TRBV6-5 and J usage is TRBJ2-7; the D gene is possibly TRBD2 (5 bases). Trimming shortened V by 0 bases and J by 4 bases, and 16 bases separated the two germline ends. From germline, CDR1 is MNHEY and CDR2 SVGAGI. The CDR3 totals 16 residues. The CDR3 is CASSYSLGRDIYEQYF. The DNA of the CDR3 is TGTGCCAGCAGTTACTCACTAGGAAGAGACATATACGAGCAGTACTTC.

This clone was observed a single time. This chain joins TRBV29-1 and TRBJ1-4, with D hard to call. The length of the CDR3 is 12 residues. CDR1 SQVTM and CDR2 ANQGSEA come from the germline V gene. With 5 bases removed from V and 6 bases from J, the gap between germline ends came to 10 bases. The CDR3 nucleotides read TGCAGCGTTCGCGGGAGTGATGAAAAACTGTTTTTT. Translated, it gives CSVRGSDEKLFF.

The chain is built from TRBV3-1 (or the pseudogene TRBV3-2) and TRBJ2-1, with 11 bases that match TRBD2. The CDR3 contains 13 residues. The trim removed 0 bases at V and 15 bases at J, leaving 4 bases unmatched. Germline lookup yields CDR1 LGHDT and CDR2 YNNKEL (reference sequence). CDR3 sequence (DNA): TGTGCCAGCAGCCAAGATCGGACTAGCGGGCGGTTCTTC. This sequence encodes CASSQDRTSGRFF.

The sample holds a few counts of this clone. The chain joins TRBV7-9 to TRBJ2-3, with TRBD2 matching 11 bases. This CDR3 region has 15 residues. V was clipped by 5 bases and J by 3 bases; unmatched bases: 4. Germline CDR1 reads SEHNR; CDR2 reads FQNEAQ (reference sequence). The CDR3 reads CASSPGLAATDTQYF. CDR3 sequence (DNA): TGTGCCAGCAGCCCGGGACTAGCGGCTACAGATACGCAGTATTTT. The complete variable domain, with remaining parts taken from reference TRBV7-9 and TRBJ2-3, reads DTGVSQNPRHKITKRGQNVTFRCDPISEHNRLYWYRQTLGQGPEFLTYFQNEAQLEKSRLLSDRFSAERPKGSFSTLEIQRTEQGDSAMYLCASSPGLAATDTQYFGPGTRLTVL.